Sequencing of this T cell receptor beta chain was carried out in a study of OX40 agonist ivuxolimab in advanced cancers. V was clipped by 4 bases and J by 2 bases, with 13 bases between them. Germline V gene lookup returns CDR1 SGHDT and CDR2 YYEEEE. The CDR3 consists of 14 residues. Measured with immunoSEQ multiplex PCR; TCRdb has only the in-frame clones, and not every one. The table shows 60,000 or so clones, with around 89% occurring only once. The chain combines TRBV5-6 with TRBJ2-7; D may be TRBD1 (5 bases). The sample consisted of CD4+ or CD8+ T cells sorted from blood, taken in a trial of the OX40 agonist ivuxolimab. This sequence was found in an adult with an advanced solid tumor such as melanoma, head and neck, liver or kidney cancer. The CDR3 spells CASSNQGSTYEQYF. CDR3 bases: TGTGCCAGCAGCAACCAGGGTTCCACCTACGAGCAGTACTTC.